This T cell receptor beta chain was identified in a study of long-term antiretroviral therapy in people with HIV. Every HIV-positive participant received treatment in the United States. Every specimen held between roughly 0.95-10 million cryopreserved PBMC. These were thawed and washed before DNA extraction. The immunoSEQ assay was v3.0, run at survey level. TCRdb's table, derived via immunoSEQ multiplex PCR, lists solely in-frame clones and lacks some. The sample has about 18,000 clones; over 65% are singletons. General study results and limits: Viral resistance, ART adherence and therapy changes all lacked available data.

A word on this clone: The antigen is not known.

The CDR3 is made up of 14 amino acids. With V trimmed by 4 bases and J by 6 bases, 6 bases remained unmatched. CDR1 is SGHRS and CDR2 is YFSETQ in the germline V gene. The chain joins TRBV5-1 to TRBJ2-2, with TRBD1 identical over 7 bases. The source is a woman aged 45 to 65 with HIV. Here the sequenced sample was unsorted PBMCs, taken 0.5 years before starting antiretroviral therapy. CDR3 region: CASSLGQTAGELFF. The CDR3 DNA reads as TGCGCCAGCAGCCTGGGACAGACGGCCGGGGAGCTGTTTTTT. The whole variable domain, filled in from reference TRBV5-1 and TRBJ2-2, reads KAGVTQTPRYLIKTRGQQVTLSCSPISGHRSVSWYQQTPGQGLQFLFEYFSETQRNKGNFPGRFSGRQFSNSRSEMNVSTLELGDSALYLCASSLGQTAGELFFGEGSRLTVL.